The rows below give T cell receptor beta chains drawn from one sample of a study of beta chain features in type 1 diabetes. Only in-frame clones appear in the TCRdb table, and some are missing; sequencing was by immunoSEQ multiplex PCR. The sample has 15,000 to 18,000 clones; 40% to 45% are singletons. Input material: stem cell memory CD4+ T cells from blood. These TCRs come from a woman aged 40 to 50 in good health. CDR3s include the opening cysteine and the closing phenylalanine or tryptophan. The D gene is left open where the match is weak. Clone sizes are given selectively: once, few, many, or a class where the clone is expanded.

size,D,J,V,CDR3,DNA
NA,TRBD1,TRBJ2-3,TRBV29-1,CSVDGTGTDTQYF,TGCAGCGTTGATGGGACAGGCACAGATACGCAGTATTTT
few,TRBD1,TRBJ2-7,TRBV7-2,CASSLGDRDEQYF,TGTGCCAGCAGCCTGGGGGACAGGGACGAGCAGTACTTC
NA,NA,TRBJ2-7,TRBV7-9,CASTNSGAYEQYF,TGTGCCAGCACGAATTCGGGGGCCTACGAGCAGTACTTC
NA,TRBD1,TRBJ1-3,TRBV9,CASSPGQGVGNTIYF,TGTGCCAGCAGCCCCGGGCAGGGGGTCGGAAACACCATATATTTT
NA,NA,TRBJ2-5,TRBV7-2,CASSLLLRETQYF,TGTGCCAGCAGCTTACTTTTGAGGGAGACCCAGTACTTC
few,TRBD2,TRBJ2-5,TRBV18,CASSGAGEETQYF,TGTGCCAGCTCAGGAGCGGGGGAAGAGACCCAGTACTTC
NA,TRBD1,TRBJ2-7,TRBV6-6,CASSYPGQGVWEQYF,TGTGCCAGCAGTTACCCCGGACAGGGGGTCTGGGAGCAGTACTTC
NA,NA,TRBJ1-4,TRBV10-3,CAISDLQSNEKLFF,TGTGCCATCAGTGACCTCCAGTCTAATGAAAAACTGTTTTTT
NA,NA,TRBJ2-3,TRBV6-5,CASNRAGIGTDTQYF,TGTGCCAGCAATCGAGCCGGGATCGGCACAGATACGCAGTATTTT
few,TRBD1,TRBJ1-2,TRBV11-2,CASSPETGTLYGYTF,TGTGCCAGCAGCCCGGAGACAGGGACTCTCTATGGCTACACCTTC
NA,TRBD1,TRBJ1-2,TRBV2,CASSGQTPNYGYTF,TGTGCCAGCTCGGGACAGACACCGAACTATGGCTACACCTTC
few,TRBD2,TRBJ2-1,TRBV19,CASSIFPSGGANEQFF,TGTGCCAGTAGTATCTTCCCTAGCGGGGGGGCCAATGAGCAGTTCTTC
few,NA,TRBJ2-7,TRBV7-8,CASSFLGAYEQYF,TGTGCCAGCAGCTTCTTGGGAGCCTACGAGCAGTACTTC
NA,NA,TRBJ2-5,TRBV6-6,CASSQGFETQYF,TGTGCCAGCAGTCAGGGTTTTGAGACCCAGTACTTC
NA,NA,TRBJ2-2,TRBV4-3,CASSHLLWGGDTGELFF,TGCGCCAGCAGCCACCTACTTTGGGGCGGTGACACCGGGGAGCTGTTTTTT
few,NA,TRBJ2-1,TRBV11-2,CASSVATGKRADNEQFF,TGTGCCAGCAGCGTAGCAACCGGGAAACGAGCTGACAATGAGCAGTTCTTC
few,NA,TRBJ1-3,TRBV6-1,CATTASVGNTIYF,TGTGCCACGACAGCGAGCGTTGGAAACACCATATATTTT